Each of the 7 T cell receptor beta chains below was sequenced from the same sample in a study of blood T cell repertoires in COVID-19. Here immunoSEQ multiplex PCR was the method, and the copy in TCRdb shows in-frame clones only, minus some. Of about 250,000 clones in the sample, about 82% are singletons; the top ten hold 5.5% to 6%. Sequenced: peripheral blood. Source of these receptors: a woman aged 80 or over with COVID-19, enrolled during active disease.

The chain couples TRBV28 to TRBJ2-5, with a weak D call TRBD1 (6 bases). V lost 3 bases and J 5 bases, leaving 19 bases between the germline ends. The V gene's germline CDR1 is MDHEN and CDR2 SYDVKM. This CDR3 is built from 16 residues. The CDR3 is CASSLRAQGKWETQYF. DNA of the CDR3: TGTGCCAGCAGTTTGCGGGCGCAGGGGAAGTGGGAGACCCAGTACTTC.

This chain uses TRBV27 with TRBJ1-5, with TRBD1 as a possible D gene (5 bases). CDR3 length equals 14 residues. Deletions cut 4 bases from V and 6 bases from J, with 13 bases between. Germline loops: CDR1 MNHEY, CDR2 SMNVEV (reference sequence). In DNA, the CDR3 is TGTGCCAGCAGTTCCACCTTAGGGGTTCAGCCCCAGCATTTT. As protein: CASSSTLGVQPQHF.

J is TRBJ1-4 and V is TRBV28; 10 bases map to TRBD1. CDR1 is MDHEN, CDR2 SYDVKM, per germline. After removal of 8 bases from V and 5 bases from J, the junction contained 8 bases not matched to a gene. The CDR3 extends over 15 amino acids. In nucleotides, the CDR3 is TGTGCCAGCGCCATAAGGACAGGGGGAAATGAAAAACTGTTTTTT. Its protein is CASAIRTGGNEKLFF.

CDR3 region: CASSSGSSGANVLTF. CDR3 coding DNA: TGTGCCAGTAGTAGCGGTAGCTCTGGGGCCAACGTCCTGACTTTC. The chain recombines TRBV19 with TRBJ2-6; the D is unclear. Germline V CDR1 and CDR2: LNHDA, SQIVND (reference sequence). Trimming took 4 bases from V and 0 from J, leaving 7 bases between them. The CDR3 loop spans 15 amino acids. The full variable domain, rest sourced from reference TRBV19 and TRBJ2-6, is DGGITQSPKYLFRKEGQNVTLSCEQNLNHDAMYWYRQDPGQGLRLIYYSQIVNDFQKGDIAEGYSVSREKKESFPLTVTSAQKNPTAFYLCASSSGSSGANVLTFGAGSRLTVL.

This clone was detected once. The chain combines TRBV20-1 with TRBJ1-3; 7 bases are shared with TRBD1. With 3 bases clipped from V and 6 bases from J, the junction kept 14 bases outside the gene matches. The CDR3 length is 16 residues. CDR1 and CDR2 (germline): DFQATT, SNEGSKA (reference sequence). The CDR3 DNA sequence: TGCAGTGCTAGTAAGCCGGGACAGAGTTTTCCAAACACCATATATTTT. Amino acid sequence: CSASKPGQSFPNTIYF.

This sequence joins TRBV6-5 and TRBJ2-2; no firm D call. This CDR3 is built from 14 residues. Germline CDR1 reads MNHEY; CDR2 reads SVGAGI. Trimming shortened V by 0 bases and J by 5 bases, and 7 bases separated the two germline ends. CDR3 bases: TGTGCCAGCAGTTACTCGACAAATACCGGGGAGCTGTTTTTT. Its protein product is CASSYSTNTGELFF.

This chain connects TRBV2 to TRBJ1-5; 8 nucleotides line up with TRBD1. The junction had 9 bases not matched to a gene; V was cut back by 3 bases and J by 8 bases. This CDR3 contains 15 residues. Germline V gives CDR1 SNHLY, CDR2 FYNNEI. CDR3 in amino acids: CASSEAGTGLEPQHF. The CDR3 nucleotides read TGTGCCAGCAGTGAGGCCGGGACAGGCCTTGAGCCCCAGCATTTT.